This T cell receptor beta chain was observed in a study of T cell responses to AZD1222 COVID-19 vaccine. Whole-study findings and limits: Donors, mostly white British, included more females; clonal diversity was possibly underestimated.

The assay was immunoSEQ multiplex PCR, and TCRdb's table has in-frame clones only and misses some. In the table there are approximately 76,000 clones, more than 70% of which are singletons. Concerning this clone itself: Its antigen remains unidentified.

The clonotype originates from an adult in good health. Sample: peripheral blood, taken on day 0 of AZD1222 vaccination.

CDR3 region: CASSSGDISGEQYF. The CDR3 DNA sequence: TGTGCCAGCAGCTCGGGGGACATTTCAGGCGAGCAGTACTTC. The chain uses TRBV7-2 and TRBJ2-7; perhaps D is TRBD1 or TRBD2 (6 bases each). V was trimmed by 4 bases and J by 6 bases, leaving 16 bases between them. Germline lookup yields CDR1 SGHTA and CDR2 FQGNSA. This CDR3 comprises 14 residues. Full variable domain (rest looked up from reference TRBV7-2 and TRBJ2-7): GAGVSQSPSNKVTEKGKDVELRCDPISGHTALYWYRQSLGQGLEFLIYFQGNSAPDKSGLPSDRFSAERTGGSVSTLTIQRTQQEDSAVYLCASSSGDISGEQYFGPGTRLTVT.